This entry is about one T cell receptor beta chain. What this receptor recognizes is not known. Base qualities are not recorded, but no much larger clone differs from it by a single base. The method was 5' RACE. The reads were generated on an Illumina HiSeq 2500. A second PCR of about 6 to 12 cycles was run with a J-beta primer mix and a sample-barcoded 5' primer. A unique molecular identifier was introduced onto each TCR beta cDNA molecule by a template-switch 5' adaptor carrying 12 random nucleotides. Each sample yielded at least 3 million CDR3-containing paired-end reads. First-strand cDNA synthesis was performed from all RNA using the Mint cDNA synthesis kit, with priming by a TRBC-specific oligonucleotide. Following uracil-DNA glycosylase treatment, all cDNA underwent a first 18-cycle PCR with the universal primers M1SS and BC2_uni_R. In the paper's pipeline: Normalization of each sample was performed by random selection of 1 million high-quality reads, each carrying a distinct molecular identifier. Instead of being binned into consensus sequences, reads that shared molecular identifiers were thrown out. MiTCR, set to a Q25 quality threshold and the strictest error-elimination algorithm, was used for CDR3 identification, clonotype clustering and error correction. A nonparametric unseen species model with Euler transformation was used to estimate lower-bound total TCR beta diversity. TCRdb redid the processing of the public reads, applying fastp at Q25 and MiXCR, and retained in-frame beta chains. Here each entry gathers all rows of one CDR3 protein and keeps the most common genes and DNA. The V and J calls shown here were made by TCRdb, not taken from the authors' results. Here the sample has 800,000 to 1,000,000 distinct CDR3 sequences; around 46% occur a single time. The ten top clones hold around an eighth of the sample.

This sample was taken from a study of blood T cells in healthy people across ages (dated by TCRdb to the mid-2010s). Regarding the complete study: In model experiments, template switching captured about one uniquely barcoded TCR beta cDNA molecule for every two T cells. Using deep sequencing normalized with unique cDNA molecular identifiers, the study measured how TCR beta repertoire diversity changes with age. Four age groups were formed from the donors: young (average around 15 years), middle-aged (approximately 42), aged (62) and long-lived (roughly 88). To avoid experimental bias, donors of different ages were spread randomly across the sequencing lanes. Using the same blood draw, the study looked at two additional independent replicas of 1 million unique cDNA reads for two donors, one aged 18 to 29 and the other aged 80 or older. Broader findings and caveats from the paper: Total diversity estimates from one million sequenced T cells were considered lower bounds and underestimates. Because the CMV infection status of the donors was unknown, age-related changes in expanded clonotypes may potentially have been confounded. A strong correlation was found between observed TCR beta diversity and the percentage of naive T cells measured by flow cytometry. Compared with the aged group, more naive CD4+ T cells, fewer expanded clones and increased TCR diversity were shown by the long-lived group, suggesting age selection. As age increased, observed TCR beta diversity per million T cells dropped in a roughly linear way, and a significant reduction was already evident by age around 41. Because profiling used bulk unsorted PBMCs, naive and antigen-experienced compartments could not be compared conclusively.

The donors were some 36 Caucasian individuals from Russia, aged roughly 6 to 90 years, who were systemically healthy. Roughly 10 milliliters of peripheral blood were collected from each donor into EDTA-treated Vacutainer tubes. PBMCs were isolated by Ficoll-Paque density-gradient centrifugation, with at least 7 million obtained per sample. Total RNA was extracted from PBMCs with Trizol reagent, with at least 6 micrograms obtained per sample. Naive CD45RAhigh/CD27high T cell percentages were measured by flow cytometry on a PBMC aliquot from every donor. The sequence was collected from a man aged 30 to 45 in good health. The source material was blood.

The nucleotide sequence reads as follows: TGTGCCAGCAGTTCTGGGGGGCACGAGCAGTACTTC. It codes for CASSSGGHEQYF. In this chain, TRBV12-3 or TRBV12-4 is recombined with TRBJ2-7; the D gene is possibly TRBD1 or TRBD2, each agreeing over 6 bases. Counted from cysteine to phenylalanine, this CDR3 has 12 amino acids. The entry retains the CDR3 DNA only, 36 bases that are in frame from base 1. Relative to germline, V is 4 bases shorter and J is 5 bases shorter, with 9 bases between their ends.